The source of this T cell receptor beta chain is a study of naive and memory T cell subsets. TCR cDNA received a 3' ligated oligonucleotide that carried a UMI. Four PCR rounds used nested alpha and beta constant region primers plus the SP2 primer. TCRdb re-called the 5' RACE reads with MiXCR, one entry per CDR3 protein. The table records tens of thousands of distinct CDR3 sequences, under 10% of them present only once. The CDR3 consists of 16 residues. With V trimmed by 8 bases and J by 0 bases, 13 bases remained unmatched. From germline, CDR1 is PRHDT and CDR2 FYEKMQ (reference sequence). The rearrangement uses TRBV13 and TRBJ2-7, with 7 bases aligning to TRBD2. The origin of this receptor is a female donor in good health. DNA for the CDR3: TGTGCCAGCGTTCCTAGAGGGGCTAGCGGCTCCTACGAGCAGTACTTC. Amino acids: CASVPRGASGSYEQYF.